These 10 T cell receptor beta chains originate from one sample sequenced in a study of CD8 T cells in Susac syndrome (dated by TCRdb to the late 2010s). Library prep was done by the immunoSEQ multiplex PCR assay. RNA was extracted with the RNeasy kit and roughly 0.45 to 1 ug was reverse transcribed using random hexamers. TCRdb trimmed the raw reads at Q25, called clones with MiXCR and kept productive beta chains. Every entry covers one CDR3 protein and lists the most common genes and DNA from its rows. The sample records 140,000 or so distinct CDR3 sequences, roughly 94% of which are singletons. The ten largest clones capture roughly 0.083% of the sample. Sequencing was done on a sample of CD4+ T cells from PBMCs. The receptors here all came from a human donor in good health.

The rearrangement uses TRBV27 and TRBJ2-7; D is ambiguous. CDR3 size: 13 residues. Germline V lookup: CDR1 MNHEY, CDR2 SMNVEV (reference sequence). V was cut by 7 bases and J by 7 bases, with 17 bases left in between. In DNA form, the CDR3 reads TGTGCCAGCACATTTTGGGGTTCGAAGGAGCAGTACTTC. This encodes CASTFWGSKEQYF.

The CDR3: CASSLKSGADHEQFF. In DNA, the CDR3 is TGCGCCAGCAGCTTGAAAAGCGGGGCGGACCATGAGCAGTTCTTC. The chain uses TRBV5-1 and TRBJ2-1, with TRBD2 matching 7 bases. This CDR3 is built from 15 residues. Per germline, CDR1 SGHRS and CDR2 YFSETQ. Germline trimming cut 1 base from V and 8 bases from J; bases unmatched to any gene: 9. Full variable domain (outside the CDR3, taken from reference TRBV5-1 and TRBJ2-1): KAGVTQTPRYLIKTRGQQVTLSCSPISGHRSVSWYQQTPGQGLQFLFEYFSETQRNKGNFPGRFSGRQFSNSRSEMNVSTLELGDSALYLCASSLKSGADHEQFFGPGTRLTVL.

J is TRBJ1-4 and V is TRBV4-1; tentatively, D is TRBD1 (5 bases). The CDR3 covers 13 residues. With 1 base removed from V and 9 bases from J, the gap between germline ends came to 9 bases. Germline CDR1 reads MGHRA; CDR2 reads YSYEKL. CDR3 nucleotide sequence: TGCGCCAGCAGCCAAGTCGGGACTAAAAAACTGTTTTTT. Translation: CASSQVGTKKLFF.

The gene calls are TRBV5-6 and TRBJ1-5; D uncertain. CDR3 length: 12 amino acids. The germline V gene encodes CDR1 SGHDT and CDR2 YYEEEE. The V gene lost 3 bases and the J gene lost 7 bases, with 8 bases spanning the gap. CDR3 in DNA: TGTGCCAGCAGCTCCGAATGGCAGCCCCAGCATTTT. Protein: CASSSEWQPQHF.

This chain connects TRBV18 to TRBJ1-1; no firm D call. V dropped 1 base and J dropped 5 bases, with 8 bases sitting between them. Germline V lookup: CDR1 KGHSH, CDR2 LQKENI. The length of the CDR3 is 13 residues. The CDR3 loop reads CASSPLSGTEAFF. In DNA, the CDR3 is TGTGCCAGCTCACCACTCTCGGGAACTGAAGCTTTCTTT.

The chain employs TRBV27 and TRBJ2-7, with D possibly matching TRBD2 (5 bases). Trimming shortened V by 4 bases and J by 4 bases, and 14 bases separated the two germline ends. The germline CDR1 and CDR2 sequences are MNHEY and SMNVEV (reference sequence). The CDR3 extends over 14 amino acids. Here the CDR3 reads CASSSPSGRYEQYF. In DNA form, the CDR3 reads TGTGCCAGCAGTTCTCCAAGCGGAAGATACGAGCAGTACTTC.

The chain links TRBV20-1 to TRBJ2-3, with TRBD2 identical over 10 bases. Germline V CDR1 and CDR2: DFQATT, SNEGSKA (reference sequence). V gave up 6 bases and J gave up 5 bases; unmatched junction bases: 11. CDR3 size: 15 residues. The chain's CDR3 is CSAHRELAGVDTQYF. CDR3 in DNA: TGCAGTGCCCACCGAGAGCTAGCGGGAGTAGATACGCAGTATTTT.

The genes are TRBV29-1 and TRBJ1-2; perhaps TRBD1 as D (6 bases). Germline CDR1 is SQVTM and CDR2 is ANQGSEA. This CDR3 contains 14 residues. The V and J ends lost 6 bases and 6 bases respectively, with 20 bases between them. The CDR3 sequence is CSVRYGGARDGYTF. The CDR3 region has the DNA TGCAGCGTCCGGTACGGGGGGGCTCGGGATGGCTACACCTTC. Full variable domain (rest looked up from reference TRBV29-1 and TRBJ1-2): SAVISQKPSRDICQRGTSLTIQCQVDSQVTMMFWYRQQPGQSLTLIATANQGSEATYESGFVIDKFPISRPNLTFSTLTVSNMSPEDSSIYLCSVRYGGARDGYTFGSGTRLTVV.

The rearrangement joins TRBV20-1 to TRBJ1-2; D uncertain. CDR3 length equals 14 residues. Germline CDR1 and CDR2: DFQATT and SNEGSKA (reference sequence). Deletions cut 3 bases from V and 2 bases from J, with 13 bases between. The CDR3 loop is CSARLRADNYGYTF. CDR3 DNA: TGCAGTGCTAGGCTTCGGGCGGACAACTATGGCTACACCTTC.

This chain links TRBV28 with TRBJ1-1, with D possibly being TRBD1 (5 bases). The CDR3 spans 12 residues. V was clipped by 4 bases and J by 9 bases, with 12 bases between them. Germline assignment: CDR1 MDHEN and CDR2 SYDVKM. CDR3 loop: CASSSGRLKAFF. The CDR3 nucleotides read TGTGCCAGCAGTTCGGGACGGTTGAAAGCTTTCTTT.